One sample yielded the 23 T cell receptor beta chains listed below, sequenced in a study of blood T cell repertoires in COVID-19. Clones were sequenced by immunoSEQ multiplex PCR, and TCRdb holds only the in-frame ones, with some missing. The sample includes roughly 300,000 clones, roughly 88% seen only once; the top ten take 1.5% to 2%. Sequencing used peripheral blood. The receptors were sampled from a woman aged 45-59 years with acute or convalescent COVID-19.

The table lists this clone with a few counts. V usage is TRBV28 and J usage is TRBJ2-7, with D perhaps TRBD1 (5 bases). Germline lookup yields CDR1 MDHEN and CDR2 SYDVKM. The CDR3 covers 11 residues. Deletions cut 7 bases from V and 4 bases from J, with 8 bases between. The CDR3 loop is CASTDNYEQYF. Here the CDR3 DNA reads TGTGCCAGCACGGACAATTACGAGCAGTACTTC. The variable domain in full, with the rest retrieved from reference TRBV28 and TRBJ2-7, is DVKVTQSSRYLVKRTGEKVFLECVQDMDHENMFWYRQDPGLGLRLIYFSYDVKMKEKGDIPEGYSVSREKKERFSLILESASTNQTSMYLCASTDNYEQYFGPGTRLTVT.

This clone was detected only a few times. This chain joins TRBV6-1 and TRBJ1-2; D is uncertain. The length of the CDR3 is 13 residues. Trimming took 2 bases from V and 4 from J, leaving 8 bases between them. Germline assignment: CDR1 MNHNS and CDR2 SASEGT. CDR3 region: CASSEQAFYGYTF. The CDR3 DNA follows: TGTGCCAGCAGTGAACAGGCATTCTATGGCTACACCTTC.

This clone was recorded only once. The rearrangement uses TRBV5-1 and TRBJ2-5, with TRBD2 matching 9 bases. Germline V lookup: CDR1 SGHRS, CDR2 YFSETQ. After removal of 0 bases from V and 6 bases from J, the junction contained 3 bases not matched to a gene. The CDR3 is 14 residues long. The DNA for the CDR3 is TGCGCCAGCAGCTTGGGCGGGAGGGGAAAGACCCAGTACTTC. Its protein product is CASSLGGRGKTQYF.

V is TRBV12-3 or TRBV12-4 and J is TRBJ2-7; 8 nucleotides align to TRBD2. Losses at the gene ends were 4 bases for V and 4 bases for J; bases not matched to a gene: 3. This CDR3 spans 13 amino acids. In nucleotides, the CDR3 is TGTGCCAGCAGTTCTAGCGGGCGGTACGAGCAGTACTTC. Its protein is CASSSSGRYEQYF.

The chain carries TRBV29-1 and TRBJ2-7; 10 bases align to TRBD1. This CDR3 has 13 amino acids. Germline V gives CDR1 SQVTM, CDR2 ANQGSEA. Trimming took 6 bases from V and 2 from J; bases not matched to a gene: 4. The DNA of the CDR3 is TGCAGCGTCCAAGGACAGGGGGCCTACGAGCAGTACTTC. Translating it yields CSVQGQGAYEQYF.

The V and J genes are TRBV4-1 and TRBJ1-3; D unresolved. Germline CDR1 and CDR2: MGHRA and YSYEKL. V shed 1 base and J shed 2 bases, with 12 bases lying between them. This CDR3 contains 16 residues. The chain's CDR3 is CASSQVGRATGNTIYF. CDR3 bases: TGCGCCAGCAGCCAAGTAGGGAGGGCGACTGGAAACACCATATATTTT.

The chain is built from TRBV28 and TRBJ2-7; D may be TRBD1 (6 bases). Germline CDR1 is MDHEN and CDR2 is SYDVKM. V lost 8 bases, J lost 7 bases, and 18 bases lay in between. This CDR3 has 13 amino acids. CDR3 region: CASGSTIDREQYF. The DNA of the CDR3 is TGTGCCAGCGGTTCCACGATCGACAGGGAGCAGTACTTC.

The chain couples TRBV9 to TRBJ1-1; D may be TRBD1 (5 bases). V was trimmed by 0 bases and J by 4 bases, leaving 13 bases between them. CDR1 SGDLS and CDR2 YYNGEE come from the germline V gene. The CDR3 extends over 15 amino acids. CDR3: CASSVAGQGSTEAFF. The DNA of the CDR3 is TGTGCCAGCAGCGTAGCAGGCCAGGGATCCACTGAAGCTTTCTTT.

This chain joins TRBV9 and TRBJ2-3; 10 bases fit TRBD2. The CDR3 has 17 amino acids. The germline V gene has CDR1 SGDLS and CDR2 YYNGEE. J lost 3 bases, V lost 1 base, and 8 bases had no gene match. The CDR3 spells CASSVRLAGAGTDTQYF. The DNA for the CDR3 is TGTGCCAGCAGCGTACGGCTAGCGGGAGCTGGAACAGATACGCAGTATTTT.

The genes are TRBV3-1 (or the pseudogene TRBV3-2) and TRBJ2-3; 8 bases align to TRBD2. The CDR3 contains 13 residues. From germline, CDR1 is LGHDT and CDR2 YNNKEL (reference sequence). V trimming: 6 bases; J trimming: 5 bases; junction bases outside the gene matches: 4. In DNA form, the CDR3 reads TGTGCCAGCAGAGCGGGAGCGCAAGATACGCAGTATTTT. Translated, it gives CASRAGAQDTQYF.

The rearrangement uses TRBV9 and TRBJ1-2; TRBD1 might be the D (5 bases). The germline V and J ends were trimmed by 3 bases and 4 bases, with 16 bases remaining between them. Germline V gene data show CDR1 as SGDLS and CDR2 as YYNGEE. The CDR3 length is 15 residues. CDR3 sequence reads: CASSGFRDSGYGYTF. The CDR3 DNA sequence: TGTGCCAGCAGCGGATTCAGGGATTCCGGCTATGGCTACACCTTC.

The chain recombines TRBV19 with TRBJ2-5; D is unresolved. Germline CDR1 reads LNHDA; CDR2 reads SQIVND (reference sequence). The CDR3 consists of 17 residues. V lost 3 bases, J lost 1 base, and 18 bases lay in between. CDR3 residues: CASSILGARPFQETQYF. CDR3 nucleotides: TGTGCCAGTAGTATCTTGGGCGCCAGGCCCTTCCAAGAGACCCAGTACTTC.

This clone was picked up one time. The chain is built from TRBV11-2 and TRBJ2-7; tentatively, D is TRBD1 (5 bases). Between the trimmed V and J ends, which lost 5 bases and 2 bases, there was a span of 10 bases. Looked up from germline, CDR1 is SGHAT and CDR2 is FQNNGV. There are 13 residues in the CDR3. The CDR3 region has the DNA TGTGCCAGCAGCGAACTGGACACCTACGAGCAGTACTTC. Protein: CASSELDTYEQYF.

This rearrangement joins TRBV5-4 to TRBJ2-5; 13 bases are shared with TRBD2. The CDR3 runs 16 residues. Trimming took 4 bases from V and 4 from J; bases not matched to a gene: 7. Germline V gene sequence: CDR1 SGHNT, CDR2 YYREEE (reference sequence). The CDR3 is CASSRGLAGVRETQYF. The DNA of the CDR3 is TGTGCCAGCAGCCGCGGACTAGCGGGAGTGAGAGAGACCCAGTACTTC. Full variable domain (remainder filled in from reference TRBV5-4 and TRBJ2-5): ETGVTQSPTHLIKTRGQQVTLRCSSQSGHNTVSWYQQALGQGPQFIFQYYREEENGRGNFPPRFSGLQFPNYSSELNVNALELDDSALYLCASSRGLAGVRETQYFGPGTRLLVL.

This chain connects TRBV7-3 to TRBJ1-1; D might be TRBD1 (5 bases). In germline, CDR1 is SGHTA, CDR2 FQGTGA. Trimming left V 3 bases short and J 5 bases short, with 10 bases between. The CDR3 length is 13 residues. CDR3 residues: CASSFFGGTEAFF. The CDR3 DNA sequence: TGTGCCAGCAGCTTTTTCGGGGGGACTGAAGCTTTCTTT.

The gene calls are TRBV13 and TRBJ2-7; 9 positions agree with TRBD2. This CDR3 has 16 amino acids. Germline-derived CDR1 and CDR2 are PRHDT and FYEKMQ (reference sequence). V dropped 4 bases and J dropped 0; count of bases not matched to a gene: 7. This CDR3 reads CASSSRTSASSYEQYF. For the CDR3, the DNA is TGTGCCAGCAGCTCCCGGACTAGCGCTAGCTCCTACGAGCAGTACTTC.

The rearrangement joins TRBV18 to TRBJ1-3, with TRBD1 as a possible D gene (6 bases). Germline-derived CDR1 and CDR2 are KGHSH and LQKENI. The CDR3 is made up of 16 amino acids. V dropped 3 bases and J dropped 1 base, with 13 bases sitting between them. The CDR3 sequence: CASSPRAGASGNTIYF. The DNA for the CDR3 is TGTGCCAGCTCACCGAGGGCGGGGGCTTCTGGAAACACCATATATTTT.

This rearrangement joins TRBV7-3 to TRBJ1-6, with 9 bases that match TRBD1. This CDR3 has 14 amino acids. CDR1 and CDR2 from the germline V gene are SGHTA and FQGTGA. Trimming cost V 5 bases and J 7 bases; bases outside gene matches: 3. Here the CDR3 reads CASSAGQGNSPLHF. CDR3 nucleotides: TGTGCCAGCAGCGCCGGACAGGGGAATTCACCCCTCCACTTT.

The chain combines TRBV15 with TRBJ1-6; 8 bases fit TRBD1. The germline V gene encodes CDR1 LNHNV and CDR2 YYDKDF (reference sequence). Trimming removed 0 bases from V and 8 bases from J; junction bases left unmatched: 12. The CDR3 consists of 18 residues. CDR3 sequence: CATSRDLAGGFVDSPLHF. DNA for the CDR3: TGTGCCACCAGCAGAGATTTGGCAGGGGGCTTTGTAGATTCACCCCTCCACTTT.

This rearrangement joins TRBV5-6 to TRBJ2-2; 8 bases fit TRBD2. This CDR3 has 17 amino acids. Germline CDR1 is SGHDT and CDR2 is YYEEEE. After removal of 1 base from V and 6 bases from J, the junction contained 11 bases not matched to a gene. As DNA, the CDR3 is TGTGCCAGCAGCTTGTACGGTATTAGCGGGAAAGCCGGGGAGCTGTTTTTT. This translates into CASSLYGISGKAGELFF.

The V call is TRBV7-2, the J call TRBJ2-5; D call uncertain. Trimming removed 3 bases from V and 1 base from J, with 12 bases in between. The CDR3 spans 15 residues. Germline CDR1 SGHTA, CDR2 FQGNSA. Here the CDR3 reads CASSFYSNFQETQYF. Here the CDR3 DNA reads TGTGCCAGCAGCTTCTACTCGAATTTCCAAGAGACCCAGTACTTC.

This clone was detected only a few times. DNA for the CDR3: TGCGCCAGCAGCTTGGCCAGCCTCAGGGGAGGAAACACCATATATTTT. Its translation is CASSLASLRGGNTIYF. This sequence joins TRBV5-1 and TRBJ1-3, with D perhaps TRBD1 (6 bases). Germline V gene data show CDR1 as SGHRS and CDR2 as YFSETQ. Trimming left V 0 bases short and J 4 bases short, with 14 bases between. This CDR3 has 16 amino acids.

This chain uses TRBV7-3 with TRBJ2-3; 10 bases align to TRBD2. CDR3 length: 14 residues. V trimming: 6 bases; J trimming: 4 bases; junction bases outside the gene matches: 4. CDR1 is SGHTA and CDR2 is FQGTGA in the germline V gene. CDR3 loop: CASRLAGEADTQYF. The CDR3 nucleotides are TGTGCCAGCAGGCTAGCGGGAGAGGCAGATACGCAGTATTTT. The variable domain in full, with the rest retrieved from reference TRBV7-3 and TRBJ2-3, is GAGVSQTPSNKVTEKGKYVELRCDPISGHTALYWYRQSLGQGPEFLIYFQGTGAADDSGLPNDRFFAVRPEGSVSTLKIQRTERGDSAVYLCASRLAGEADTQYFGPGTRLTVL.